The subject of this entry is one TCR beta chain. This entry is derived from a study of T cells expressing NK-cell markers. Across the study: Repertoire data for TCR beta were derived from sorted T cells (CD3+CD56+NKG2C+, CD3+CD56+NKG2C- and CD3+CD56-NKG2C+).

The CDR3 contains 15 residues. Each CDR3 protein gets one entry in TCRdb, which reprocessed the 5' RACE reads and gives no DNA. The table lists about 460,000 distinct CDR3 sequences. The chain has TRBV12-3 or TRBV12-4 and TRBJ1-5. This TCR was sampled from a woman in her forties or fifties in good health. Sequencing input: blood T cells: a sorted CD56 or NKG2C T cell subset, CD4+ or CD8+ T cells, or bulk PBMC T cells (not recorded which). CDR3: CASSLGVGDNSPQHF.